This T cell receptor (beta chain) came from a study of blood T cell repertoires in COVID-19. Study information: Samples taken during acute and convalescent COVID-19 were collected in the United States, Italy and Spain. T cells, B-cell-depleted T cells, or PBMCs supplied cDNA or gDNA.

Original methodology: The authors estimated nucleated cell counts from reference gene primer amplification. TCRdb's copy holds only in-frame clones and misses some; the assay was immunoSEQ multiplex PCR. For V, J and clone size, that table is used; D and trimming come from the DNA. The sample has 150,000 or so clones, approximately 82% seen once. The germline gives CDR1 KGHSH, CDR2 LQKENI. V shed 3 bases and J 4 bases; nucleotides not matched to a gene: 3. The CDR3 contains 14 residues. The sequencing input was peripheral blood. The chain couples TRBV18 to TRBJ2-7; 10 positions agree with TRBD2. The source is an elderly woman with acute or convalescent COVID-19. The CDR3, as DNA: TGTGCCAGCTCACCTGGGACTAGCGCGTACGAGCAGTACTTC. It encodes CASSPGTSAYEQYF. Combining the CDR3 with reference TRBV18 and TRBJ2-7 gives the whole variable domain NAGVMQNPRHLVRRRGQEARLRCSPMKGHSHVYWYRQLPEEGLKFMVYLQKENIIDESGMPKERFSAEFPKEGPSILRIQQVVRGDSAAYFCASSPGTSAYEQYFGPGTRLTVT.